The table lists the clone carrying this TCR beta chain with a few counts. A single record per CDR3 protein comes from TCRdb applying MiXCR to the 5' RACE reads. This table has some 730,000 distinct CDR3 sequences, roughly 20% appearing once. This sample was taken from a study of identical twins. These data also formed part of another study, on T cells expressing NK-cell markers. That paper notes: According to the study, TCR beta repertoires originated from sorted CD3+CD56+NKG2C+, CD3+CD56+NKG2C- and CD3+CD56-NKG2C+ T cells. With an anti-gamma-delta TCR antibody, sorting in several experiments was kept to alpha-beta TCR T cells.

The sequencing input was PBMCs. The receptor was isolated from a woman between 18 and 29 years old in good health.

The chain's CDR3 is CASSQENTIFYGYTF. CDR3 nucleotide sequence: TGTGCCAGCAGCCAAGAAAACACGATCTTCTATGGCTACACCTTC. The chain uses TRBV3-1 and TRBJ1-2, with D unresolved. The germline V and J ends were trimmed by 0 bases and 4 bases, with 12 bases remaining between them. The CDR3 loop spans 15 amino acids. Germline lookup yields CDR1 LGHDT and CDR2 YNNKEL (reference sequence).